Listed here is a single T cell receptor (beta chain). The entry originates in a study of blood T cell repertoires in COVID-19. Study details: T cells, B-cell-depleted T cells, or PBMCs supplied cDNA or gDNA.

The participants were between about 18 and 89 years old and came from fewer than 25 US areas. The germline CDR1 and CDR2 sequences are MDHEN and SYDVKM. V gave up 6 bases and J gave up 0 bases, with 12 bases separating them. This CDR3 is 16 amino acids long. Per the authors' pipeline: It was from reference gene primer amplification that nucleated cell counts were estimated. Data came from immunoSEQ multiplex PCR; TCRdb stores just in-frame clones and leaves some out. V and J calls and clone size are copied from that table; D and trimming were computed from the DNA. This sample has approximately 290,000 clones; around 87% occur once, and the top ten carry around 4.5%.

This clonotype originated in a young woman with acute COVID-19. The sample was PBMCs or T cells enriched from blood (not recorded which). This chain joins TRBV28 and TRBJ2-6; D gene ambiguous. The CDR3 bases are TGTGCCAGCAGCTTTCCCCTTTACTCTGGGGCCAACGTCCTGACTTTC. This gives the protein CASSFPLYSGANVLTF.